Below are 10 T cell receptor beta chains sequenced from a single sample in a study of blood T cell repertoires in COVID-19. Data came from immunoSEQ multiplex PCR; TCRdb stores just in-frame clones and leaves some out. The sample carries 200,000 or so clones, about 86% recorded once. The material sequenced was peripheral blood. Receptors were obtained from a woman aged 65 to 85 with acute or convalescent COVID-19.

V usage is TRBV4-3 and J usage is TRBJ2-1; 10 positions match TRBD2. The V gene end was trimmed by 7 bases and the J gene end by 4 bases; junction bases not matched to a gene: 10. There are 16 residues in the CDR3. Germline V gene sequence: CDR1 LGHNA, CDR2 YSLEER. The CDR3 region has the DNA TGCGCCAGCAACCTGCTAGCGGGGGTAATATACAATGAGCAGTTCTTC. This sequence encodes CASNLLAGVIYNEQFF.

V and J are TRBV18 and TRBJ1-1; tentatively, D is TRBD1 (6 bases). Germline V gene data show CDR1 as KGHSH and CDR2 as LQKENI. The ends were cut back, 6 bases at V and 7 bases at J, with 18 bases in the middle. CDR3 size: 14 residues. Here the CDR3 DNA reads TGTGCCAGCTCCCTCAGGGGAATTAGGGATGAAGCTTTCTTT. This codes for CASSLRGIRDEAFF.

The chain combines TRBV6-6 with TRBJ1-2; TRBD1 aligns across 8 bases. This CDR3 has 14 residues. Germline V gene sequence: CDR1 MNHNY, CDR2 SVGAGI (reference sequence). V was pared by 5 bases and J by 6 bases, with 8 bases of the junction left unmatched. CDR3 protein: CASSDGTGSDGYTF. CDR3 nucleotides: TGTGCCAGCAGTGACGGGACAGGCAGCGATGGCTACACCTTC.

J is TRBJ2-3 and V is TRBV5-1; TRBD2 aligns across 7 bases. The V and J ends lost 0 bases and 4 bases, in that order; junction bases with no gene match: 2. Germline CDR1 and CDR2: SGHRS and YFSETQ. This CDR3 has 14 residues. DNA of the CDR3: TGCGCCAGCAGCTTGGTAGCGGGTTCAGATACGCAGTATTTT. This sequence encodes CASSLVAGSDTQYF.

Concerning this clone itself: The sample holds other DNA sequences that translate to the same CDR3. The chain uses TRBV7-8 and TRBJ1-5, with unresolved D. The CDR3 sequence is 14 residues long. Trimming shortened V by 1 base and J by 5 bases, and 9 bases separated the two germline ends. The germline V gene has CDR1 SGHVS and CDR2 FQNEAQ. DNA for the CDR3: TGTGCCAGCAGCTTAGGCGGATACGATCAGCCCCAGCATTTT. Translation gives CASSLGGYDQPQHF.

The rearrangement joins TRBV3-1 (or the pseudogene TRBV3-2) to TRBJ2-7; 7 bases line up with TRBD1. The V gene end was trimmed by 4 bases and the J gene end by 4 bases; junction bases not matched to a gene: 10. Germline V gene sequence: CDR1 LGHDT, CDR2 YNNKEL (reference sequence). CDR3 length: 15 amino acids. CDR3 in DNA: TGTGCCAGCAGCCCCAAGATTGGACAGGTATACGAGCAGTACTTC. Protein sequence: CASSPKIGQVYEQYF.

This clone was observed a few times. The rearrangement uses TRBV5-8 and TRBJ1-6; D might be TRBD1 (6 bases). This CDR3 is 14 amino acids long. Trimming stripped 0 bases from V and 7 bases from J, with 8 bases between. Germline assignment: CDR1 SGHTS and CDR2 YDEGEE. CDR3 protein: CASSLVQGNSPLHF. The CDR3, as DNA: TGTGCCAGCAGCTTGGTGCAGGGGAATTCACCCCTCCACTTT. The full variable domain, with the rest looked up from reference TRBV5-8 and TRBJ1-6, is EAGVTQSPTHLIKTRGQQATLRCSPISGHTSVYWYQQALGLGLQFLLWYDEGEERNRGNFPPRFSGRQFPNYSSELNVNALELEDSALYLCASSLVQGNSPLHFGNGTRLTVT.

This clone appeared once. The chain is built from TRBV5-4 and TRBJ1-1; TRBD1 matches at 8 bases. The CDR3 spans 14 residues. After removal of 7 bases from V and 3 bases from J, the junction contained 8 bases not matched to a gene. The V gene's germline CDR1 is SGHNT and CDR2 YYREEE (reference sequence). The CDR3 loop reads CASRPGGRDTEAFF. In DNA form, the CDR3 reads TGTGCCAGCCGACCAGGGGGCAGGGACACTGAAGCTTTCTTT. The complete variable domain, with remaining parts taken from reference TRBV5-4 and TRBJ1-1, reads ETGVTQSPTHLIKTRGQQVTLRCSSQSGHNTVSWYQQALGQGPQFIFQYYREEENGRGNFPPRFSGLQFPNYSSELNVNALELDDSALYLCASRPGGRDTEAFFGQGTRLTVV.

The chain joins TRBV6-1 to TRBJ2-3; D may be TRBD1 (5 bases). CDR1 is MNHNS and CDR2 is SASEGT in the germline V gene. There are 16 residues in the CDR3. The V end lost 4 bases, the J end lost 3 bases, and 17 bases lay between the germline ends. The CDR3 DNA sequence: TGTGCCAGCAGTGCCACGGATCTCAAGGGGACAGATACGCAGTATTTT. Protein sequence: CASSATDLKGTDTQYF.

The V and J genes are TRBV10-1 and TRBJ2-3, with a possible D match to TRBD1 (7 bases). Germline lookup yields CDR1 WNHNN and CDR2 SYGVQD (reference sequence). The V gene lost 7 bases and the J gene lost 7 bases, with 18 bases spanning the gap. CDR3 size: 14 residues. DNA for the CDR3: TGCGCCAGCAACCAGGGGGGAAGCTCGAATACGCAGTATTTT. This gives the protein CASNQGGSSNTQYF.